The TCR beta chain under discussion was sequenced for a study of blood T cell repertoires in COVID-19. Individuals drawn from some 25 US areas were roughly 18 to 100 years old. Donors were grouped by their self-reported clinical history. In the original workflow: Reference gene primer amplification gave nucleated cell count estimates. TCRdb keeps only in-frame clones here, not all; method: immunoSEQ multiplex PCR. That table gives V, J and clone size, and the DNA gave D and trimming. The data contain some 320,000 clones, approximately 89% of them singletons. This TCR was recovered from a woman aged 45-60 years who had been exposed to COVID-19. The material sequenced was PBMCs or T cells enriched from blood (not recorded which).

Here the CDR3 reads CASRPGEYGYTF. The CDR3, as DNA: TGCGCCAGCAGACCAGGGGAATATGGCTACACCTTC. The gene calls are TRBV5-1 and TRBJ1-2; the D gene is possibly TRBD1 (6 bases). CDR1 SGHRS and CDR2 YFSETQ come from the germline V gene. Trimming took off 5 bases at V and 5 bases at J, with 10 bases between the two ends. The CDR3 loop spans 12 amino acids. Full variable domain (outside the CDR3, taken from reference TRBV5-1 and TRBJ1-2): KAGVTQTPRYLIKTRGQQVTLSCSPISGHRSVSWYQQTPGQGLQFLFEYFSETQRNKGNFPGRFSGRQFSNSRSEMNVSTLELGDSALYLCASRPGEYGYTFGSGTRLTVV.